Listed below are T cell receptor beta chains from one sample, sequenced in a study of OX40 agonist ivuxolimab in advanced cancers. TCRdb keeps only in-frame clones here, not all; method: immunoSEQ multiplex PCR. This sample carries some 47,000 clones, about four fifths of them seen once, and the ten largest clones take approximately 2%. This material consisted of CD4+ or CD8+ T cells sorted from blood, taken in a trial of the OX40 agonist ivuxolimab. The receptors originated from an adult with an advanced solid tumor such as melanoma, head and neck, liver or kidney cancer. The CDR3 runs from the conserved cysteine through the conserved F or W. A D gene is named only where the DNA matches it firmly. For some rows the clone size is stated as once, few or many, or as a class when expanded; others skip it.

>TRBD2|TRBJ2-7|.|TRBV7-2
CASSPSGGSYEQYF
>.|TRBJ1-6|.|TRBV7-8
CASSLGGTYNSPLHF
>TRBD2|TRBJ2-3|.|TRBV6-5
CASSRGEYTDTQYF
>TRBD2|TRBJ2-7|.|TRBV7-8
CASSTKLAGLPSEQYF
>.|TRBJ1-3|.|TRBV7-2
CASTTDGNTIYF
>.|TRBJ1-5|once|TRBV5-1
CASSLEFADGQPQHF
>TRBD1|TRBJ1-3|once|TRBV5-6
CASSQDRGLVSIYF
>TRBD1|TRBJ1-1|few|TRBV2
CASIRDRGTEAFF
>.|TRBJ1-2|.|TRBV19
CASSIGGAYGYTF
>.|TRBJ2-5|.|TRBV7-6
CASSFTGIGAGGETQYF
>.|TRBJ1-5|once|TRBV6-5
CASRNTGINQPQHF